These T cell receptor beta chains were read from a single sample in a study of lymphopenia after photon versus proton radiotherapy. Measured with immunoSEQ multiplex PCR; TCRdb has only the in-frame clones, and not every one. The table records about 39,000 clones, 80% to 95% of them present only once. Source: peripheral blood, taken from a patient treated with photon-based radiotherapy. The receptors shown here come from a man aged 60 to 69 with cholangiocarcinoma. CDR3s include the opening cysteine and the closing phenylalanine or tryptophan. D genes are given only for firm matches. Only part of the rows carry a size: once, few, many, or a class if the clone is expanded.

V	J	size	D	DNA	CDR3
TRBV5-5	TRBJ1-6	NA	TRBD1	TGTGCCAGCAGGGCGGGACAGGGGGGTAATTCACCCCTCCACTTT	CASRAGQGGNSPLHF
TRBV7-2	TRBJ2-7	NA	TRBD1	TGTGCCAGCAGCTTCTCGACAGGGATCACCTACGAGCAGTACTTC	CASSFSTGITYEQYF
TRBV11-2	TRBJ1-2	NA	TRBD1	TGTGCCAGCAGCCCCCGGGACAGTGGCTACACCTTC	CASSPRDSGYTF
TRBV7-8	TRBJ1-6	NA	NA	TGTGCCTCTAAGCAGCTGGTGGGAGGTAATTCACCCCTCCACTTT	CASKQLVGGNSPLHF
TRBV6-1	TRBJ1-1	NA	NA	TGTGCCAGCAGTGAAGTTTTCACTGAAGCTTTCTTT	CASSEVFTEAFF
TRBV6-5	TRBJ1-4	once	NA	TGTGCCAGCGCGGGGGGACGAGGGGCTGAAAAACTGTTTTTT	CASAGGRGAEKLFF
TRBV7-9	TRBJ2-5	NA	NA	TGTGCCAGCAGCTTTTCCGGGGAAGAGACCCAGTACTTC	CASSFSGEETQYF
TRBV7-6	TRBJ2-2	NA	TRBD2	TGTGCCAGCAGCCCCCCCGTCAGCGGGATATCAGGGGAGCTGTTTTTT	CASSPPVSGISGELFF
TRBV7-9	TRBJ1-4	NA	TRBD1	TGTGCCAGCAGCTTAAAAGTTACAGGGGTTGAAAAACTGTTTTTT	CASSLKVTGVEKLFF
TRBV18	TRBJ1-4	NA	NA	TGTGCCAGCTCACCGTCGGGGGGGACTAATGAAAAACTGTTTTTT	CASSPSGGTNEKLFF
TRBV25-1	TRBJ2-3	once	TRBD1	TGTGCCAGCAGTGAGGGGACAGGGAGGGCAGATACGCAGTATTTT	CASSEGTGRADTQYF
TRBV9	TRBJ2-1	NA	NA	TGTGCCAGCAGCGTAGGAGTGGGGGCTAGCTCCAATGAGCAGTTCTTC	CASSVGVGASSNEQFF
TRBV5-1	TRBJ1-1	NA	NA	TGCGCCAGCAGCCAATCTGGGGGCACTGAAGCTTTCTTT	CASSQSGGTEAFF
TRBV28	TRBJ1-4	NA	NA	TGTGCCAGCAGTTTCTCCCAGGGGCGCGAAAAACTGTTTTTT	CASSFSQGREKLFF
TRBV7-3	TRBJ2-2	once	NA	TGTGCCAGCAGCTTAACCGGGACCGCGAACACCGGGGAGCTGTTTTTT	CASSLTGTANTGELFF
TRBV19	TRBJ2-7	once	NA	TGTGCCAGTAGGGGATTCGGAGGAGCGGGCGAGCAGTACTTC	CASRGFGGAGEQYF
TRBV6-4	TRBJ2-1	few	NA	TGTGCCAGCAGTGACCCAAACAGGAATGAGCAGTTCTTC	CASSDPNRNEQFF
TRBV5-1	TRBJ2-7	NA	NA	TGCGCCAGCAGCTCCGGGGACGGACTCTACGAGCAGTACTTC	CASSSGDGLYEQYF
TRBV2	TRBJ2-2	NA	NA	TGTGCCAGCAGGCGTCTGGCACAGGGCACCGGGGAGCTGTTTTTT	CASRRLAQGTGELFF
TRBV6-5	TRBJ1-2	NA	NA	TGTGCCAGCACGCGCACCAACGTCGGCGAACGCGGCTACACCTTC	CASTRTNVGERGYTF
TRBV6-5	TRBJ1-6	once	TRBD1	TGTGCCAGCAGTCTGGACAGGGGTATCGTTTTGTCCCTCCACTTT	CASSLDRGIVLSLHF
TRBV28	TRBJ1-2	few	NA	TGTGCCAGCAGTTTTCAGGGTGCTGGCTACACCTTC	CASSFQGAGYTF
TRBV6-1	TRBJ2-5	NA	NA	TGTGCCAGCAGTGAACGAGGGGAGACCCAGTACTTC	CASSERGETQYF
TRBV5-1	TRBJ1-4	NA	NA	TGCGCCAGCAGCCCCCTGCAATCAACTAATGAAAAACTGTTTTTT	CASSPLQSTNEKLFF
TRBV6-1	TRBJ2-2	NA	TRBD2	TGTGCCACCACCGGGACTACCTACACCGGGGAGCTGTTTTTT	CATTGTTYTGELFF